This is a list of T cell receptor beta chains from one sample in a study of T-cell memory formation after mild COVID-19. TCRdb re-analysed the 5' RACE reads in MiXCR, keeping a single row per CDR3 protein. Altogether some 450,000 distinct CDR3 sequences are present, around 20% being singletons, with the ten largest covering about 8.8%. Input material: PBMCs or a T cell subset sorted from them (not recorded which). These receptors were obtained from an adult woman who had mild COVID-19 (a few samples of this study predate the infection). Cell type and time point are not known. CDR3s include the opening cysteine and the closing phenylalanine or tryptophan. A D gene is named only where the DNA matches it firmly. Clone size is given for some rows only: seen once, a few or many times, or a class if the clone is expanded.

CDR3 DNA,CDR3 protein,V gene,J gene,D gene,clone size
TGCGCCAGCAGCTTGGGGGGACAGGGATTCAACGAGCAGTACTTC,CASSLGGQGFNEQYF,TRBV5-1,TRBJ2-7,TRBD1,few
TGTGCCAGCAGTTTTAGGGGAATAGATACGCAGTATTTT,CASSFRGIDTQYF,TRBV27,TRBJ2-3,NA,NA
TGTGCCACCAGTGATCCTTGGACTAGCGGGAGTACAGATACGCAGTATTTT,CATSDPWTSGSTDTQYF,TRBV24-1,TRBJ2-3,TRBD2,few
TGTGCCAGCAGCCAAGATTACGGACAGGGGAGTCGTCGTGCTGAAGCTTTCTTT,CASSQDYGQGSRRAEAFF,TRBV3-1,TRBJ1-1,TRBD1,NA
TGCAGCGCGGGGGGCCTGACCGGGGAGCTGTTTTTT,CSAGGLTGELFF,TRBV29-1,TRBJ2-2,NA,few
TGTGCCAGCTCACCCGGGGCAGGGAGAGCTGGGGCCAACGTCCTGACTTTC,CASSPGAGRAGANVLTF,TRBV18,TRBJ2-6,NA,NA
TGCAGTGCTAGTTGGGGGGCGCGGAATTCACCCCTCCACTTT,CSASWGARNSPLHF,TRBV20-1,TRBJ1-6,NA,NA
TGCAGTGCTAGAGATACAAGTCCCGCCGCTGAAGCTTTCTTT,CSARDTSPAAEAFF,TRBV20-1,TRBJ1-1,NA,NA
TGCGCCAGCAGCCAACTGGACCACCATGGGGAAAAACTGTTTTTT,CASSQLDHHGEKLFF,TRBV4-1,TRBJ1-4,NA,NA
TGTGCCAGCAGCCAAGTCCTAGGGGGGGCCTACGAGCAGTACTTC,CASSQVLGGAYEQYF,TRBV14,TRBJ2-7,NA,many
TGTGCCAGCAGCGACGCCCGAGGCAATGAGCAGTTCTTC,CASSDARGNEQFF,TRBV7-3,TRBJ2-1,NA,NA
TGTGCCAGCAGCCAAGATGTCTGGGGTAGGGACACTGAAGCTTTCTTT,CASSQDVWGRDTEAFF,TRBV4-2,TRBJ1-1,NA,NA
TGTGCCACCAGCAGAGACCCCGCTACGCAGTATTTT,CATSRDPATQYF,TRBV15,TRBJ2-3,NA,NA
TGTGCCAGCAAACCCGGACACCCCACCGCTTATGGCTACACCTTC,CASKPGHPTAYGYTF,TRBV27,TRBJ1-2,NA,NA
TGTGCCAGCAGCGCTGGAATGGTTATCGGGGGCGAGCAGTTCTTC,CASSAGMVIGGEQFF,TRBV9,TRBJ2-1,NA,NA
TGTGCCAGCAGACCCATCTACAATGAGCAGTTCTTC,CASRPIYNEQFF,TRBV6-2/TRBV6-3,TRBJ2-1,NA,NA
TGTGCCAGCTCATTTGGAGACTTCCACGAGCAGTACTTC,CASSFGDFHEQYF,TRBV18,TRBJ2-7,NA,NA
TGTGCCAGCAGTGATACACAGGGATTTGACACTGAAGCTTTCTTT,CASSDTQGFDTEAFF,TRBV25-1,TRBJ1-1,NA,NA
TGTGCCAGCAGTTTAATAAACGGGAGAGGATATACCAATGAGCAGTTCTTC,CASSLINGRGYTNEQFF,TRBV12-3/TRBV12-4,TRBJ2-1,NA,few
TGTGCCAGCAGCACCCCGTACCAAGAGACCCAGTACTTC,CASSTPYQETQYF,TRBV7-8,TRBJ2-5,NA,few
TGCAGTGCTAGAGTAGGGACAGATCTCGGGACCCAGTACTTC,CSARVGTDLGTQYF,TRBV20-1,TRBJ2-5,TRBD1,NA
TGTGCCAGCAGTCCTGGGGGACAGCAGAACACTGAAGCTTTCTTT,CASSPGGQQNTEAFF,TRBV12-3/TRBV12-4,TRBJ1-1,TRBD1,NA
TGTGCCAGCAGCTTTAGCGGGGAATCCTACAATGAGCAGTTCTTC,CASSFSGESYNEQFF,TRBV5-5,TRBJ2-1,TRBD2,NA
TGTGCCAGCAGTTACGCCGCCGTTGAAGCTTTCTTT,CASSYAAVEAFF,TRBV6-6,TRBJ1-1,NA,few
TGTGCCAGCAGTCGGGACAGAAATGAAAAACTGTTTTTT,CASSRDRNEKLFF,TRBV12-3/TRBV12-4,TRBJ1-4,TRBD1,NA
TGTGCCAGCAGTTTCGCCCCAATGGGAAACACCATATATTTT,CASSFAPMGNTIYF,TRBV27,TRBJ1-3,NA,few
TGTGCCAGCAGCTTGGGACTAGCGGGGGCCTACGAGCAGTACTTC,CASSLGLAGAYEQYF,TRBV5-6,TRBJ2-7,TRBD2,many
TGTGCCAGCAGCTTCCAAGCAGTAGGCACAGATACGCAGTATTTT,CASSFQAVGTDTQYF,TRBV11-2,TRBJ2-3,NA,few
TGTGCCAGCAGCCGAACAGGGCCTGAGAACACTGAAGCTTTCTTT,CASSRTGPENTEAFF,TRBV5-6,TRBJ1-1,NA,NA
TGTGCCACCGGACGGGGGGCTCTTAATGAAAAACTGTTTTTT,CATGRGALNEKLFF,TRBV12-3/TRBV12-4,TRBJ1-4,NA,NA
TGCGCCAGCAGCCAAGGGCAGGAGTTAAGGTCACCCCTCCACTTT,CASSQGQELRSPLHF,TRBV4-1,TRBJ1-6,NA,few
TGCGCCAGCAGCTTTGTCCAGGGAACAGGCAATGAGCAGTTCTTC,CASSFVQGTGNEQFF,TRBV5-1,TRBJ2-1,NA,few
TGTGCCAGCAGTTACTCACGTAGCGGGATGAACACCGGGGAGCTGTTTTTT,CASSYSRSGMNTGELFF,TRBV6-5,TRBJ2-2,TRBD2,NA
TGTGCCAGCAGCTTACATCCGATGGGTTTTTCGAGCAATCAGCCCCAGCATTTT,CASSLHPMGFSSNQPQHF,TRBV7-2,TRBJ1-5,NA,few
TGTGCCAGCAGCTCCAAGGGGGGACTAGCGTCGTACAATGAGCAGTTCTTC,CASSSKGGLASYNEQFF,TRBV5-4,TRBJ2-1,TRBD2,NA
TGTGCCATCGGGGGGGTCCTACAGGGTGCCTATGGCTACACCTTC,CAIGGVLQGAYGYTF,TRBV6-5,TRBJ1-2,NA,NA
TGTGCCAGCAGTTCAGGGGAGCCCGGGGAGCTGTTTTTT,CASSSGEPGELFF,TRBV12-3/TRBV12-4,TRBJ2-2,NA,few
TGCGCCAGCAGCTCCAAGACAGGGGGAAGAAACGAGCAGTACTTC,CASSSKTGGRNEQYF,TRBV5-1,TRBJ2-7,TRBD1,few
TGCAGTGCTAGAGTACGCGTGGATGGCTACACCTTC,CSARVRVDGYTF,TRBV20-1,TRBJ1-2,NA,few
TGTGCCAGCAGCTTAGAACTAGCGGGGGATTGGGATGAGCAGTTCTTC,CASSLELAGDWDEQFF,TRBV11-2,TRBJ2-1,TRBD2,few
TGTGCCAGCAGACTCGGACAGGAAGCTTTCTTT,CASRLGQEAFF,TRBV7-9,TRBJ1-1,NA,NA